The following is a T cell receptor (beta chain) sequence with its context. The sample is drawn from a study of blood T cell repertoires in COVID-19. Turning to the study itself: Samples of COVID-19 (acute and convalescent) were obtained from the United States, Italy and Spain. PBMCs, B-cell-depleted T cells, or T cells were the source of the cDNA or gDNA that made up the material.

There are 12 residues in the CDR3. Germline-derived CDR1 and CDR2 are MNHEY and SVGAGI. After removal of 8 bases from V and 5 bases from J, the junction contained 3 bases not matched to a gene. Per the original data handling: Reference gene primer amplification gave estimated nucleated cell counts. Data came from immunoSEQ multiplex PCR; TCRdb stores just in-frame clones and leaves some out. For V, J and clone size, that table is used; D and trimming come from the DNA. Among about 300,000 clones listed, approximately 91% were seen once. The study assigned cohorts using participant-reported clinical history.

Material: PBMCs or T cells enriched from blood (not recorded which). The source of this sequence is a man aged 60 to 75 who had recovered from COVID-19. This chain links TRBV6-5 with TRBJ1-2; 9 nucleotides line up with TRBD1. Written as DNA, the CDR3 is TGTGCCAGCGGGACAGGGAGATATGGCTACACCTTC. Translated: CASGTGRYGYTF.